The entry below describes one T cell receptor beta chain. Both 60 Vbeta primers and 13 Jbeta primers went into the PCR. Here immunoSEQ multiplex PCR was the method, and the copy in TCRdb shows in-frame clones only, minus some. The data hold about 70,000 clones, with about two thirds observed a single time. The sample originates from a study of cytomegalovirus exposure and HLA in healthy donors. Germline-derived CDR1 and CDR2 are SQVTM and ANQGSEA. CDR3 size: 16 residues. With 6 bases clipped from V and 5 bases from J, the junction kept 14 bases outside the gene matches. This clonotype was obtained from a man between 35 and 55 years old in good health and CMV-seropositive. The chain carries TRBV29-1 and TRBJ2-5; 11 nucleotides agree with TRBD1. Sequencing was done on a sample of PBMCs. The CDR3, as DNA: TGCAGCGTAGCCGGGACAGGGGGTGGGAAAGGGGAGACCCAGTACTTC. Its translation is CSVAGTGGGKGETQYF.